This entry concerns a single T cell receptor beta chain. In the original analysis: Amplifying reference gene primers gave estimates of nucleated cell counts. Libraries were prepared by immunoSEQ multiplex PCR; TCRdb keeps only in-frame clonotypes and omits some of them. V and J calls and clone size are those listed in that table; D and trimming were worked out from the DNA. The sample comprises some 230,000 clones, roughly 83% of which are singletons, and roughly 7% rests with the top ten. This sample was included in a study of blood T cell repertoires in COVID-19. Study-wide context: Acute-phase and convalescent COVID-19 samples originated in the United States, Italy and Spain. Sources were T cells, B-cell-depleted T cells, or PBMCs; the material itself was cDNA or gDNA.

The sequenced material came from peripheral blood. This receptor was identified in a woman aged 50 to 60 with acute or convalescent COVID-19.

CDR3 residues: CASSLGDSGRGNEQFF. CDR3 DNA sequence: TGCGCCAGCAGCTTGGGGGACTCCGGACGGGGCAATGAGCAGTTCTTC. The chain carries TRBV5-1 and TRBJ2-1, with D possibly matching TRBD2 (6 bases). Germline CDR1 and CDR2: SGHRS and YFSETQ. CDR3 size: 16 residues. V was clipped by 0 bases and J by 6 bases, with 16 bases between them.